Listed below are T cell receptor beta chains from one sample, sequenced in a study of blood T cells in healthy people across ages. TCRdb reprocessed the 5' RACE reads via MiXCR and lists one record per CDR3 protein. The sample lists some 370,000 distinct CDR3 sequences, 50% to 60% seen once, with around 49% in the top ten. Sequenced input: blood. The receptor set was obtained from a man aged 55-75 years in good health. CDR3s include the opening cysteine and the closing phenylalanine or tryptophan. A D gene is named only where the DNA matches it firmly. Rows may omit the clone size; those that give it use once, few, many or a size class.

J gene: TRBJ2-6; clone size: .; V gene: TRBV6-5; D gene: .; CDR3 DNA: TGTGCCACCCGGAGCTCTGGGGCCAACGTCCTGACTTTC; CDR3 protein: CATRSSGANVLTF
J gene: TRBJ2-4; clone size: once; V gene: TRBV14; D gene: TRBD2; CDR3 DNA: TGTGCCAGCAGTCTAGGGACTAGCGGGAGGAATAAGCAGTACTTC; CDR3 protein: CASSLGTSGRNKQYF
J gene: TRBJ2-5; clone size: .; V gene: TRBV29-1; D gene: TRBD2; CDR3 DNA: TGCAGCGTTCGGGAGGGAGGAGAGACCCAGTACTTC; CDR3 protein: CSVREGGETQYF
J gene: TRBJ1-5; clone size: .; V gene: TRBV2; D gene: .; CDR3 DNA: TGTGCCAGCAGTGAAGCGAGTGCTCAGCCCCAGCATTTT; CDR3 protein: CASSEASAQPQHF
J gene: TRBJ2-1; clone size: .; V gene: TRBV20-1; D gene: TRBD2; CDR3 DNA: TGCAGTGCTAGAGCCGCTAGCGGGTCCTACAATGAGCAGTTCTTC; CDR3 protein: CSARAASGSYNEQFF
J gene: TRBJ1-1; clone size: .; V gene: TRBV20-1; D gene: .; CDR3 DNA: TGCAGTGCTAGAGATGGCGACAGACCCAACACTGAAGCTTTCTTT; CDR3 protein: CSARDGDRPNTEAFF
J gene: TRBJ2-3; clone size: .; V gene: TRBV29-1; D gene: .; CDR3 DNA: .; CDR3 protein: CSAVGQGSDTRYF
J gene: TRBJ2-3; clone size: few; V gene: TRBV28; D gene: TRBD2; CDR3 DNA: TGTGCCAGCCTCTCGGGGGGGCGCACAGATACGCAGTATTTT; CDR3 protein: CASLSGGRTDTQYF
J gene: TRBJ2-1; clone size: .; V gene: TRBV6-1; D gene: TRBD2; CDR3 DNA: TGTGCCAGCAGCCGACTAGCGGGAGGCCAAAGCTCCTACAATGAGCAGTTCTTC; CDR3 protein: CASSRLAGGQSSYNEQFF
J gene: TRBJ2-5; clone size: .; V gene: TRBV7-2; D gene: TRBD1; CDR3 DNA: TGTGCCAGCAGCACAGGACAGGGGATTTCGAAAAAGTACTTC; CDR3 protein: CASSTGQGISKKYF
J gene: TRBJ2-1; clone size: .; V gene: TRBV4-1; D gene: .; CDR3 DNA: TGCGCCAGCAGCCAAGGACGTATTTCTGACAATGAGCAGTTCTTC; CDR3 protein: CASSQGRISDNEQFF
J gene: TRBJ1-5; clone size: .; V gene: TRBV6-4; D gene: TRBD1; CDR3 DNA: TGTGCCAGCAGTGCTGGGACAGGCGGCAATCAGCCCCAGCATTTT; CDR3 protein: CASSAGTGGNQPQHF
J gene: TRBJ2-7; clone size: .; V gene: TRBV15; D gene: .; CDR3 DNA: TGTGCCACCAGCACTACTCGGGGGTCCGAATACGAGCAGTACTTC; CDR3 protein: CATSTTRGSEYEQYF
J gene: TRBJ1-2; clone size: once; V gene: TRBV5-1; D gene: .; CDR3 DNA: TGCGCCTGCAGCTTGAGGCCCGGGGAAGGCTACACCTTC; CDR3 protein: CACSLRPGEGYTF
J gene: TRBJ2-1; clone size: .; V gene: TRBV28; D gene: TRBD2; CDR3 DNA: TGTGCCAGCAGTTTGCCCGGGACTAGCGGGAGTGGGCAGTTCTTC; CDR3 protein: CASSLPGTSGSGQFF
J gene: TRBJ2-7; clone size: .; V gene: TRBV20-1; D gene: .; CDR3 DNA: TGCAGTGCGCGACGGCTCTCAGTGACCTACGAGCAGTACTTC; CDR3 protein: CSARRLSVTYEQYF
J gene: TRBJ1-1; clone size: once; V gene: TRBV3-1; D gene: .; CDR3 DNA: TGTGCCAGCAGCCAAGGGGAAGGGTTGGGTGAAGCTTTCTTT; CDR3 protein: CASSQGEGLGEAFF
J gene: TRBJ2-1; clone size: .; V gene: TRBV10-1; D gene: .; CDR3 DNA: TGCGCCAGCAGTGATTTCGGAATAGGGGGGGTTCAGTTCTTC; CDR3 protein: CASSDFGIGGVQFF
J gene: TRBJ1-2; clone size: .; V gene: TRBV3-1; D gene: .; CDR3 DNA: TGTGCCAGCAGCCCTGGGGCAGTACGAGGCTACACCTTC; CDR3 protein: CASSPGAVRGYTF
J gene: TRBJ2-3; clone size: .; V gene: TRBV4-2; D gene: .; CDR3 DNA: TGTGCCAGCAGCCAGCAGAGCACAGATACGCAGTATTTT; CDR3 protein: CASSQQSTDTQYF
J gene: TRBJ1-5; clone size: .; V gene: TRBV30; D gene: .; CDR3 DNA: TGTGCCTGGAGTGTAGGGGCTACAGCCAATCAGCCCCAGCATTTT; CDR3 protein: CAWSVGATANQPQHF
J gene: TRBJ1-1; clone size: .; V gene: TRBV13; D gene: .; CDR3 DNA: TGTGCCAGCAGCGCTGGGTCAAAGGAAGCTTTCTTT; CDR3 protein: CASSAGSKEAFF
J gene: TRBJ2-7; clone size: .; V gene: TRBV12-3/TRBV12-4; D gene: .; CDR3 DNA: TGTGCCAGCAGTTTAATACAGGGCCGGGCGCAGTACTTC; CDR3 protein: CASSLIQGRAQYF
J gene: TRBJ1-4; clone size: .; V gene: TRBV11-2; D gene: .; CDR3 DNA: TGTGCCAGCAGCTTAGACGGAACAGGGCTGCCTAATGAAAAACTGTTTTTT; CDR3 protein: CASSLDGTGLPNEKLFF
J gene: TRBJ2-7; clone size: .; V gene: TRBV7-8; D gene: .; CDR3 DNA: TGTGCCAGCAGCCAGGGCTATTACGAGCAGTACTTC; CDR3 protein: CASSQGYYEQYF
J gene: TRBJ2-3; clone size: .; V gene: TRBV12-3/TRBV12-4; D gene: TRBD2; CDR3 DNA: TGTGCCAGCAGTTTAGCTCGAGCGGGGACCACAGATACGCAGTATTTT; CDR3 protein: CASSLARAGTTDTQYF
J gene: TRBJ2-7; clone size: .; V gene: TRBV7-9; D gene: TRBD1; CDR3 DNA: TGTGCCAGCAGCCCGGGACAGGATCGCGAGCAGTACTTC; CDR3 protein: CASSPGQDREQYF
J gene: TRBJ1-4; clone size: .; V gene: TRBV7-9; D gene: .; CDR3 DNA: TGTGCCAGCAGCCTGACCGGGAAGAAACTGTTTTTT; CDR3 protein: CASSLTGKKLFF
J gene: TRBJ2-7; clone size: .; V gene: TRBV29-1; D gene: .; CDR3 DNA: TGCAGCGTTGAAAAGGGGGGAACCGAGCAGTACTTC; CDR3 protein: CSVEKGGTEQYF
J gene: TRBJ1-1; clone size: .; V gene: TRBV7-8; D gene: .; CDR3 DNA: TGTGCCAGCAGCCCCGAAAGGCTGAACACTGAAGCTTTCTTT; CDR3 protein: CASSPERLNTEAFF
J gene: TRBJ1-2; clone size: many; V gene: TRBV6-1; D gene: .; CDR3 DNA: TGTGCCAGCAGTGAAGGAGGGTTGACTCACGGCTACACCTTC; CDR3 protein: CASSEGGLTHGYTF
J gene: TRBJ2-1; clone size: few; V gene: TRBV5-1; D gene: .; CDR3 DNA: TGCGCCAGCAGCTTAGCCCCAAGCCTTTCCTACAATGAGCAGTTCTTC; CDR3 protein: CASSLAPSLSYNEQFF
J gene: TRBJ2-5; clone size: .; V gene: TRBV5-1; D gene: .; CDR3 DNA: TGCGCCAGCAGCCCTCAGCCCCCGGGGAATGAGCAGTACTTC; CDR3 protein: CASSPQPPGNEQYF
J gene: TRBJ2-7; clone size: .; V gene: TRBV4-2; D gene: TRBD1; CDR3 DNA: TGTGCCAGCAGCCAAGAGGCCACGGGACAGGGTGCTCATCCTGCCTACGAGCAGTACTTC; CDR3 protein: CASSQEATGQGAHPAYEQYF
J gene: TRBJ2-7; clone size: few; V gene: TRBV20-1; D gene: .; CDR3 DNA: TGCAGTGCCAAAAAGGGACCTTGGGAGCAGTACTTC; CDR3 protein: CSAKKGPWEQYF
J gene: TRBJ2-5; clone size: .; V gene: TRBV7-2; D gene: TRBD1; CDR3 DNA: TGTGCCAGCAGCACCTCTTACAGGGGGGAGACCCAGTACTTC; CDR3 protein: CASSTSYRGETQYF
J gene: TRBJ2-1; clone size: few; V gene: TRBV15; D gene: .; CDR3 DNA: TGTGCCACCAGCAGAGCTTCTTTACCTGGGACTCCGTCCTACAATGAGCAGTTCTTC; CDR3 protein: CATSRASLPGTPSYNEQFF
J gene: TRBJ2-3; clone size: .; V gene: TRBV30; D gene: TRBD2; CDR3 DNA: TGTGCCTGCCCGGGACTAGCGGGAGTCCAGTATTTT; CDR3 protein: CACPGLAGVQYF
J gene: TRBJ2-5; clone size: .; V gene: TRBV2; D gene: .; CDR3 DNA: TGTGCCAGCAAACTACAGGGCCTCCAAGAGACCCAGTACTTC; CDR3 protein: CASKLQGLQETQYF
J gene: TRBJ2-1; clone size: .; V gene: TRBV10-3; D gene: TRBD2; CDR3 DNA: TGTGCCATCATGGGCAGCGGGGGCCACAATGAGCAGTTCTTC; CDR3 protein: CAIMGSGGHNEQFF